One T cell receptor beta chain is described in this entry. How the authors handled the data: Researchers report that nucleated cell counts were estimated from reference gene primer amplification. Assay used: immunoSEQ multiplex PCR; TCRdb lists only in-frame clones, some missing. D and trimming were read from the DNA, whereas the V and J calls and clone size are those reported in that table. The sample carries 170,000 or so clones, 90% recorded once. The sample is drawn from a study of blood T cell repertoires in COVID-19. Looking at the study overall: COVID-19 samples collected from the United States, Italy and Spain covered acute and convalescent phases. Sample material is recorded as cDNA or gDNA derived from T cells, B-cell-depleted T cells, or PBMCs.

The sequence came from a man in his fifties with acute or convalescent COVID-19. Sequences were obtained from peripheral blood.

CDR3 sequence (DNA): TGTGCCACCAGCAGAGATCTAGCACCAAACTATGGCTACACCTTC. Protein product: CATSRDLAPNYGYTF. The chain joins TRBV15 to TRBJ1-2; D not certain. V lost 0 bases and J 2 bases, leaving 10 bases between the germline ends. Per germline, CDR1 LNHNV and CDR2 YYDKDF (reference sequence). The CDR3 loop spans 15 amino acids.